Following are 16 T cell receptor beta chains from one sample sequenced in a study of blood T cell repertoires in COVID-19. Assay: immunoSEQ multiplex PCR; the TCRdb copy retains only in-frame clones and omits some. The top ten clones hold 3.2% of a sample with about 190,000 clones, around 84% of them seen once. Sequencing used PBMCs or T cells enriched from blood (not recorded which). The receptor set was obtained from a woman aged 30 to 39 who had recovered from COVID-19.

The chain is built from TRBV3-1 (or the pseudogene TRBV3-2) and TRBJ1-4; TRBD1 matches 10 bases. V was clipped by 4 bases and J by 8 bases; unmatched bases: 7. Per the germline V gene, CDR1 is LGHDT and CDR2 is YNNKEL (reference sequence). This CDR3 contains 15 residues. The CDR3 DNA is TGTGCCAGCAGCCCTCTCGACAGGGGGCGCGAAAAACTGTTTTTT. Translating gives CASSPLDRGREKLFF.

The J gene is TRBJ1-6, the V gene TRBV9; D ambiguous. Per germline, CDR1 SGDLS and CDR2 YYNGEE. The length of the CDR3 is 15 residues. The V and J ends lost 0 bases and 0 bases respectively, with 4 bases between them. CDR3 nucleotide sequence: TGTGCCAGCAGCGTAGGGAGCTCCTATAATTCACCCCTCCACTTT. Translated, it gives CASSVGSSYNSPLHF.

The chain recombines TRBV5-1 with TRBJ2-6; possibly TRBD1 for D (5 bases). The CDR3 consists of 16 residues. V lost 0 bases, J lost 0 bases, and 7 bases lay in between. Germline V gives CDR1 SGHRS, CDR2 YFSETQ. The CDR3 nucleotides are TGCGCCAGCAGCTTGGAGGGGATCTCTGGGGCCAACGTCCTGACTTTC. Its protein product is CASSLEGISGANVLTF.

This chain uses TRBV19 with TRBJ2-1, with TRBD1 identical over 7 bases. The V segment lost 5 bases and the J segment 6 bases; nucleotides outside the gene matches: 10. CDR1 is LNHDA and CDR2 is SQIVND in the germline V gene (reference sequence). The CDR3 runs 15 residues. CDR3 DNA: TGTGCCAGTAGTTATACCGGGACAGTCCCCAATGAGCAGTTCTTC. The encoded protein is CASSYTGTVPNEQFF.

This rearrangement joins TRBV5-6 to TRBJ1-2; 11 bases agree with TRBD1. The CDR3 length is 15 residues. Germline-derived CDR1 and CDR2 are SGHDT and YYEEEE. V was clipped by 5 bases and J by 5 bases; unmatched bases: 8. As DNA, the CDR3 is TGTGCCAGCAGTTCGGACAGGGGGCTTGGGTATGGCTACACCTTC. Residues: CASSSDRGLGYGYTF.

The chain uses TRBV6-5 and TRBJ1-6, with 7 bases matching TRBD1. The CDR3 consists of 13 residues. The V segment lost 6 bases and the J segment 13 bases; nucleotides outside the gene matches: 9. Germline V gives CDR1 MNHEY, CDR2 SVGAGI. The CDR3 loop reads CASRGQDSSPLHF. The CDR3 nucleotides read TGTGCCAGCAGAGGACAGGATTCTTCGCCCCTCCACTTT.

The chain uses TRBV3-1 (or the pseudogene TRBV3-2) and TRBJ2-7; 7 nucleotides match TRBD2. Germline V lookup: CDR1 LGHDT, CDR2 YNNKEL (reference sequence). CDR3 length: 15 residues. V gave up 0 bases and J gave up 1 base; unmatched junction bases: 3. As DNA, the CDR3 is TGTGCCAGCAGCCAAGATGGGGGGGAGTCCTACGAGCAGTACTTC. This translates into CASSQDGGESYEQYF.

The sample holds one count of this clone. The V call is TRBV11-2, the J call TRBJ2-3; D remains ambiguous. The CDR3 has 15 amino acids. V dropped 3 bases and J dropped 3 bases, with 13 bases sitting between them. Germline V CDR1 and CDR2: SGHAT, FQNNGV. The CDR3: CASSFVRGLTDTQYF. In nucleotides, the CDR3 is TGTGCCAGCAGCTTCGTTCGAGGATTGACAGATACGCAGTATTTT. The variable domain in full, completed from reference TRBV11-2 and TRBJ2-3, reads EAGVAQSPRYKIIEKRQSVAFWCNPISGHATLYWYQQILGQGPKLLIQFQNNGVVDDSQLPKDRFSAERLKGVDSTLKIQPAKLEDSAVYLCASSFVRGLTDTQYFGPGTRLTVL.

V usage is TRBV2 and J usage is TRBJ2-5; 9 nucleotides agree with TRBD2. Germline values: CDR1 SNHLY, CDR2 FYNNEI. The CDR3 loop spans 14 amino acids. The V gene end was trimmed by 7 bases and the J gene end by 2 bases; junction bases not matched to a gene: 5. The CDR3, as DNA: TGTGCCAGCAATTTAGCGGGGGTACAAGAGACCCAGTACTTC. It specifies CASNLAGVQETQYF.

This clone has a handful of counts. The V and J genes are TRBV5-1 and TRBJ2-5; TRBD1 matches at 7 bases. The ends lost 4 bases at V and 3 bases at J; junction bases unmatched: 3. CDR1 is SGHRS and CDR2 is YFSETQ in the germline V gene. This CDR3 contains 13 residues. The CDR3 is CASSRGQKETQYF. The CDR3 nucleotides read TGCGCCAGCAGCCGGGGACAGAAAGAGACCCAGTACTTC.

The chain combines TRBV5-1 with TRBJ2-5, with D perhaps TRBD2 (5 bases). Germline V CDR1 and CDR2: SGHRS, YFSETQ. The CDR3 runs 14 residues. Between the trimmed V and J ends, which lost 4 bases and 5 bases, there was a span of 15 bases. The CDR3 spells CASSEYGLPETQYF. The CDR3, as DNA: TGCGCCAGCAGCGAATACGGACTTCCCGAGACCCAGTACTTC. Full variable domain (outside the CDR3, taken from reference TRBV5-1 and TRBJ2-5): KAGVTQTPRYLIKTRGQQVTLSCSPISGHRSVSWYQQTPGQGLQFLFEYFSETQRNKGNFPGRFSGRQFSNSRSEMNVSTLELGDSALYLCASSEYGLPETQYFGPGTRLLVL.

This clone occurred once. The DNA for the CDR3 is TGTGCCAGCAGCAATCAACTAAGGTACAATGAGCAGTTCTTC. Translating it yields CASSNQLRYNEQFF. The gene calls are TRBV14 and TRBJ2-1, with D unclear. V was shortened by 5 bases and J by 4 bases, with 12 bases between the two germline ends. CDR1 and CDR2 (germline): SGHDN, FVKESK. The CDR3 extends over 14 amino acids.

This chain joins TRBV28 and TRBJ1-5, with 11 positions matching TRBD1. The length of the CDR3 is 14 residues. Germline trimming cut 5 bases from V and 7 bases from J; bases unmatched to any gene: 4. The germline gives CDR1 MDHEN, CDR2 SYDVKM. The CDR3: CASSGTGGLQPQHF. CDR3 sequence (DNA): TGTGCCAGCAGTGGGACAGGGGGTTTGCAGCCCCAGCATTTT.

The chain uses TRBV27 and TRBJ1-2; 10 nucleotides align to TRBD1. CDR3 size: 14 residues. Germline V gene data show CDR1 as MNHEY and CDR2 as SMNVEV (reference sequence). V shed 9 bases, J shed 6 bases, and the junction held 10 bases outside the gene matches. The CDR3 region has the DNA TGTGCCAGTCGGCGGACAGGGGGACGCGATGGCTACACCTTC. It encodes CASRRTGGRDGYTF.

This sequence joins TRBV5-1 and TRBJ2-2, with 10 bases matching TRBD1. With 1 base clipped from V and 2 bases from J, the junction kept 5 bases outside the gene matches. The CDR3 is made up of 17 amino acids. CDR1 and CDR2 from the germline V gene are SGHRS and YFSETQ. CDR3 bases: TGCGCCAGCAGCTTGAAGGGGGACAGGGGCAACACCGGGGAGCTGTTTTTT. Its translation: CASSLKGDRGNTGELFF.

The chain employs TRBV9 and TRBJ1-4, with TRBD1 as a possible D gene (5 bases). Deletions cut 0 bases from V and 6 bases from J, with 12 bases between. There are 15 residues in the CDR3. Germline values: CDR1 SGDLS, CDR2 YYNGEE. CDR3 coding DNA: TGTGCCAGCAGCGTAGGAGGCAGGGTTGATGAAAAACTGTTTTTT. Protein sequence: CASSVGGRVDEKLFF.